A single sample is the source of the 14 T cell receptor beta chains below, sequenced in a study of early T cells in non-severe SARS-CoV-2 infection. MiXCR, run by TCRdb on the 5' RACE reads, gives a single entry per CDR3 protein. The data contain tens of thousands of distinct CDR3 sequences, about 15% of them singletons. What was sequenced was whole blood. Receptors originate from an adult who was a healthcare worker with PCR-confirmed SARS-CoV-2 infection or an uninfected control (not recorded which).

This clonotype was observed a few times. The chain couples TRBV7-2 to TRBJ1-6; 7 bases fit TRBD1. Germline V gene lookup returns CDR1 SGHTA and CDR2 FQGNSA. This CDR3 is 15 amino acids long. Trimming took 5 bases from V and 7 from J; bases not matched to a gene: 8. CDR3 loop: CASSTRTGSNSPLHF. The CDR3, as DNA: TGTGCCAGCAGCACTCGGACAGGCAGCAATTCACCCCTCCACTTT.

This clonotype was found many times. The rearrangement links TRBV27 to TRBJ1-1; a weak D match, TRBD1 (6 bases). V was shortened by 4 bases and J by 3 bases, with 9 bases between the two germline ends. The CDR3 is 13 amino acids. Germline CDR1 and CDR2: MNHEY and SMNVEV (reference sequence). The CDR3: CASSWGQDTEAFF. The CDR3 DNA follows: TGTGCCAGCAGTTGGGGACAAGACACTGAAGCTTTCTTT.

About this clonotype: Relative to the germline gene, one junction end is altered; a read error may explain this. The chain carries TRBV5-1 and TRBJ1-1; weak D call: TRBD1 (5 bases). The germline gives CDR1 SGHRS, CDR2 YFSETQ. The CDR3 loop spans 16 amino acids. The CDR3 sequence: CASNLGGESWNTEAFF. CDR3 DNA sequence: TGCGCCAGCAACTTGGGAGGGGAATCATGGAACACTGAAGCTTTCTTT.

A few counts support this clonotype. The rearrangement joins TRBV24-1 to TRBJ1-1, with unresolved D. V dropped 8 bases and J dropped 1 base, with 10 bases sitting between them. This CDR3 region has 13 residues. Germline V gives CDR1 KGHDR, CDR2 SFDVKD. The CDR3 DNA sequence: TGTGCCACCACGCGGGCTGGGAACACTGAAGCTTTCTTT. The encoded protein is CATTRAGNTEAFF.

This clonotype has more than one count but fewer than ten. The junction departs from germline at one end; a sequencing error may be responsible. The gene calls are TRBV7-7 and TRBJ1-1, with D tentatively TRBD1 (6 bases). The germline V gene has CDR1 SSHAT and CDR2 FNYEAQ (reference sequence). CDR3 length equals 14 residues. The CDR3 DNA is TGTGCTAGCAGCTCCTTACAGGGTGACACTGAAGCTTTCTTT. This encodes CASSSLQGDTEAFF.

This clonotype was seen only a few times. The chain couples TRBV12-3 or TRBV12-4 to TRBJ2-1; 12 bases fit TRBD1. Germline trimming cut 4 bases from V and 13 bases from J; bases unmatched to any gene: 11. The CDR3 runs to 15 residues. CDR3 amino acids: CASSSPGQGALGQFF. In DNA, the CDR3 is TGTGCCAGCAGTTCCCCGGGACAGGGGGCGCTTGGACAGTTCTTC.

The V gene is TRBV27, the J gene TRBJ2-7; 7 positions match TRBD2. With 7 bases clipped from V and 1 base from J, the junction kept 4 bases outside the gene matches. Per the germline V gene, CDR1 is MNHEY and CDR2 is SMNVEV (reference sequence). CDR3 length: 13 residues. CDR3 protein: CASMGGASYEQYF. The CDR3 nucleotides read TGTGCCAGCATGGGAGGGGCTTCCTACGAGCAGTACTTC.

The chain recombines TRBV13 with TRBJ1-5; 11 nucleotides match TRBD1. V lost 5 bases to trimming and J lost 10 bases; unmatched junction nucleotides: 10. Germline V CDR1 and CDR2: PRHDT, FYEKMQ (reference sequence). This CDR3 comprises 15 residues. DNA of the CDR3: TGTGCCAGCAGCAAAAGGACAGGGGGCAATTTACCCCAGCATTTT. It codes for CASSKRTGGNLPQHF.

This clonotype was found many times. The genes are TRBV30 and TRBJ2-7; 9 nucleotides align to TRBD1. V shed 5 bases and J 3 bases; nucleotides not matched to a gene: 8. The CDR3 consists of 14 residues. Per the germline V gene, CDR1 is GTSNPN and CDR2 is SVGIG (reference sequence). DNA for the CDR3: TGTGCCTGGGCTCCGGGACAGGGCTTCTACGAGCAGTACTTC. Protein sequence: CAWAPGQGFYEQYF.

This clonotype has only a few counts. This chain uses TRBV19 with TRBJ2-3; 7 nucleotides agree with TRBD1. The CDR3 spans 14 residues. Germline CDR1 is LNHDA and CDR2 is SQIVND (reference sequence). V trimming: 7 bases; J trimming: 5 bases; junction bases outside the gene matches: 9. Written as DNA, the CDR3 is TGTGCCAGTAATCACGGGACAGACAGAGATACGCAGTATTTT. Residues: CASNHGTDRDTQYF.

This clonotype showed up just a few times. The V gene is TRBV5-4, the J gene TRBJ2-7, with 7 nucleotides matching TRBD2. The CDR3 totals 13 residues. From germline, CDR1 is SGHNT and CDR2 YYREEE (reference sequence). V gave up 2 bases and J gave up 7 bases; unmatched junction bases: 6. Here the CDR3 reads CASSLGTIEEQYF. In DNA, the CDR3 is TGTGCCAGCAGCTTAGGGACTATAGAAGAGCAGTACTTC. Looking up the rest from reference TRBV5-4 and TRBJ2-7 gives the full variable domain: ETGVTQSPTHLIKTRGQQVTLRCSSQSGHNTVSWYQQALGQGPQFIFQYYREEENGRGNFPPRFSGLQFPNYSSELNVNALELDDSALYLCASSLGTIEEQYFGPGTRLTVT.

Only a few counts were recorded for this clonotype. The CDR3 sequence: CASSIKPNTGELFF. The CDR3, as DNA: TGTGCCAGCAGCATAAAACCAAACACCGGGGAGCTGTTTTTT. The V gene is TRBV7-3, the J gene TRBJ2-2; D is uncertain. The V end was cut by 5 bases, the J end by 2 bases, with 9 bases between. The CDR3 totals 14 residues. Germline V lookup: CDR1 SGHTA, CDR2 FQGTGA.

In its sample, this clonotype was seen a few times. The V and J genes are TRBV19 and TRBJ2-5; D unresolved. Trimming removed 4 bases at V and 1 base at J, with 7 bases between. This CDR3 is 13 amino acids long. CDR1 is LNHDA, CDR2 SQIVND, per germline (reference sequence). The CDR3 DNA is TGTGCCAGTAGTACCTACGTCCAAGAGACCCAGTACTTC. Protein product: CASSTYVQETQYF.

Many counts were recorded for this clonotype. The genes are TRBV5-1 and TRBJ1-2; a weak D match, TRBD1 (5 bases). Looked up from germline, CDR1 is SGHRS and CDR2 is YFSETQ. This CDR3 spans 12 amino acids. Between the trimmed V and J ends, which lost 1 base and 8 bases, there was a span of 9 bases. DNA for the CDR3: TGCGCCAGCAGCTTGCCAGGGCTCGGCTACACCTTC. It encodes CASSLPGLGYTF.